The rows below give T cell receptor beta chains drawn from one sample of a study of control samples from healthy donors and cancer patients. Profiling relied on immunoSEQ multiplex PCR, and the TCRdb table lists in-frame clones only, not all of them. The data hold roughly 50,000 clones, with approximately 96% observed a single time. Sequencing was performed on blood. The receptors here all came from a woman in her 30s in good health. Each CDR3 is given without its conserved first and last residue.

J gene,V gene,CDR3 protein
TRBJ2-7,TRBV29-1,SITSGGDLYEQY
TRBJ2-1,TRBV7-8,ASSLVGLGEQF
TRBJ1-5,TRBV5-1,ASSPGQGPNQPQH
TRBJ2-1,TRBV29-1,SVPTSPGGEQF
TRBJ2-4,TRBV11-2,ASSLDPGGAGNIQY
TRBJ2-2,TRBV7-9,ASSSGLAGVNTGELF
TRBJ1-2,TRBV12-3/TRBV12-4,ASSLVAHDGYT
TRBJ2-7,TRBV12-3/TRBV12-4,ASSFLLAGEQY
TRBJ2-2,TRBV7-9,ASSLPSLAGGPHGELF
TRBJ2-3,TRBV28,ASSPQDNTDTQY
TRBJ2-1,TRBV5-1,ASSLGLAGVGNEQF
TRBJ1-6,TRBV25-1,ASSFGVRSPLH
TRBJ1-4,TRBV9,ASSVGARDVEKLF
TRBJ2-7,TRBV28,ASSFPVKGESYEQY
TRBJ2-2,TRBV7-8,ASSLSGAAGELF
TRBJ2-7,TRBV7-9,ASSLGGGEQY
TRBJ2-7,TRBV7-2,ASSSGGLAYEQY
TRBJ2-5,TRBV28,ASSWGQGGLETQY
TRBJ1-4,TRBV21-1,ASSPRRVGNEKLF
TRBJ2-1,TRBV5-4,ASSLEALDVGDEQF
TRBJ1-1,TRBV2,ASRKGGGLNTEAF
TRBJ1-2,TRBV28,ASSLLGASNYGYT